Listed below are T cell receptor beta chains from one sample, sequenced in a study of blood T cells in healthy people across ages. Each CDR3 protein gets one entry after TCRdb re-called the 5' RACE reads with MiXCR. The profile covers roughly 900,000 distinct CDR3 sequences, with 25% to 35% appearing a single time and approximately 15% taken by the ten largest. Sequenced: blood. These receptors came from a woman of 80 years or more in good health. Both conserved end residues are part of each CDR3. Fields, in order: V gene, D gene, J gene, clone size, CDR3 protein, CDR3 DNA. D genes are given only for firm matches. The listing skips clone size in some rows; elsewhere it reads once, few, many or a size class.

V: TRBV30
D: TRBD1
J: TRBJ2-5
size: many
CDR3: CALTGLGQTQYF
DNA: TGTGCCTTGACAGGGCTTGGTCAGACCCAGTACTTC

V: TRBV12-3/TRBV12-4
D: .
J: TRBJ2-6
size: many
CDR3: CASSTTGSGANVLTF
DNA: TGTGCCAGCAGTACTACAGGCTCTGGGGCCAACGTCCTGACTTTC

V: TRBV20-1
D: TRBD1
J: TRBJ1-5
size: .
CDR3: CSASGDSYSNQPQHF
DNA: TGCAGTGCCTCCGGGGACAGTTATAGCAATCAGCCCCAGCATTTT

V: TRBV2
D: TRBD2
J: TRBJ2-2
size: few
CDR3: CASTGLAGRGGELFF
DNA: TGTGCCAGCACCGGACTAGCGGGGAGGGGCGGGGAGCTGTTTTTT

V: TRBV3-1
D: .
J: TRBJ2-5
size: many
CDR3: CASSQTGPTQYF
DNA: TGTGCCAGCAGCCAGACGGGACCGACCCAGTACTTC

V: TRBV13
D: .
J: TRBJ2-7
size: many
CDR3: CASSLGKRPEGSYEQYF
DNA: TGTGCCAGCAGCTTAGGGAAACGACCGGAGGGATCCTACGAGCAGTACTTC

V: TRBV20-1
D: .
J: TRBJ2-5
size: many
CDR3: CSARVGGYETQYF
DNA: TGCAGTGCTAGAGTGGGGGGCTATGAGACCCAGTACTTC

V: TRBV7-2
D: TRBD2
J: TRBJ2-1
size: many
CDR3: CASSLGSSGGSQGEQFF
DNA: TGTGCCAGCAGCTTAGGATCTAGCGGGGGATCTCAGGGTGAGCAGTTCTTC

V: TRBV4-3
D: TRBD1
J: TRBJ1-2
size: many
CDR3: CASSRRQGDNYGYTF
DNA: TGCGCCAGCAGCCGCAGACAGGGGGACAACTATGGCTACACCTTC

V: TRBV12-3/TRBV12-4
D: .
J: TRBJ2-5
size: many
CDR3: CASSLGGGTKTQYF
DNA: TGTGCCAGCAGTTTAGGCGGGGGCACAAAGACCCAGTACTTC

V: TRBV20-1
D: .
J: TRBJ2-3
size: many
CDR3: CSARDPLAPTTDTQYF
DNA: TGCAGTGCTAGAGATCCCCTAGCGCCCACCACAGATACGCAGTATTTT

V: TRBV5-1
D: .
J: TRBJ2-5
size: many
CDR3: CASSLEGQGETQYF
DNA: TGCGCCAGCAGCTTGGAGGGCCAGGGAGAGACCCAGTACTTC

V: TRBV7-9
D: .
J: TRBJ1-1
size: many
CDR3: CASRSTIWGGTEAFF
DNA: TGTGCCAGCAGGTCTACAATCTGGGGGGGCACTGAAGCTTTCTTT

V: TRBV11-2
D: .
J: TRBJ2-5
size: .
CDR3: CARSLGTRETQYF
DNA: TGTGCCCGCAGCTTAGGAACTCGAGAGACCCAGTACTTC

V: TRBV6-6
D: .
J: TRBJ2-4
size: .
CDR3: CASSYKVAKNIQYF
DNA: TGTGCCAGCAGTTACAAGGTAGCCAAAAACATTCAGTACTTC

V: TRBV20-1
D: TRBD2
J: TRBJ2-5
size: .
CDR3: CSARAPSGGPQETQYF
DNA: TGCAGTGCTAGAGCTCCTAGCGGGGGACCTCAAGAGACCCAGTACTTC

V: TRBV7-2
D: .
J: TRBJ2-3
size: many
CDR3: CASQLYKGGGIADTQYF
DNA: TGTGCCAGCCAGCTATACAAGGGGGGGGGGATAGCAGATACGCAGTATTTT

V: TRBV6-2/TRBV6-3
D: .
J: TRBJ1-1
size: few
CDR3: CASRVGQSEAFF
DNA: TGTGCCAGCAGGGTCGGACAGTCTGAAGCTTTCTTT

V: TRBV7-8
D: TRBD1
J: TRBJ2-3
size: .
CDR3: CASSSRRTGEDTRYF
DNA: TGTGCCAGCAGCTCACGAAGAACAGGGGAAGATACGCGGTATTTT

V: TRBV12-3/TRBV12-4
D: .
J: TRBJ2-3
size: many
CDR3: CASSLVGGHTQYF
DNA: TGTGCCAGCAGTTTAGTTGGGGGACATACGCAGTATTTT

V: TRBV19
D: TRBD2
J: TRBJ2-1
size: .
CDR3: CASSSGWTSGRPYNEQFF
DNA: TGTGCCAGTAGTAGCGGATGGACTAGCGGGAGGCCATACAATGAGCAGTTCTTC

V: TRBV29-1
D: TRBD2
J: TRBJ2-3
size: .
CDR3: CSVEDPRRERVDTQYF
DNA: TGCAGCGTTGAAGATCCGAGGCGGGAGAGGGTAGATACGCAGTATTTT

V: TRBV3-1
D: TRBD1
J: TRBJ2-6
size: few
CDR3: CASSQYTGASGANVLTF
DNA: TGTGCCAGCAGCCAATATACAGGGGCGTCTGGGGCCAACGTCCTGACTTTC

V: TRBV12-3/TRBV12-4
D: TRBD1
J: TRBJ1-2
size: many
CDR3: CASSSRAGQGSGYTF
DNA: TGTGCCAGCAGTTCGAGGGCGGGACAGGGAAGTGGCTACACCTTC

V: TRBV20-1
D: .
J: TRBJ2-3
size: .
CDR3: CSARGRSGSTDTQYF
DNA: TGCAGTGCTAGAGGCCGCTCGGGGTCCACAGATACGCAGTATTTT

V: TRBV28
D: .
J: TRBJ2-6
size: many
CDR3: CASSFRGLGSGANVLTF
DNA: TGTGCCAGCAGTTTTAGAGGTTTGGGCTCTGGGGCCAACGTCCTGACTTTC

V: TRBV5-4
D: .
J: TRBJ2-4
size: few
CDR3: CASPLGFAGGTYLAKNIQYF
DNA: TGTGCCAGCCCCTTGGGTTTCGCAGGGGGGACGTACTTAGCCAAAAACATTCAGTACTTC

V: TRBV3-1
D: TRBD1
J: TRBJ2-5
size: once
CDR3: CASSHERQGRFNEQYF
DNA: TGTGCCAGCAGCCACGAGCGACAGGGGAGGTTCAATGAGCAGTACTTC